This T cell receptor beta chain derives from a study of blood T cell repertoires in COVID-19. V lost 4 bases to trimming and J lost 1 base, with 10 bases between them. Germline CDR1 SEHNR, CDR2 FQNEAQ (reference sequence). CDR3 length: 14 amino acids. Original handling: Estimates of nucleated cell counts were drawn from the amplification of reference gene primers. TCRdb's copy holds only in-frame clones and misses some; the assay was immunoSEQ multiplex PCR. The V and J calls and clone size were taken over from that table, and D and trimming were inferred from the DNA. This table has 180,000 or so clones, approximately 87% appearing once.

The rearrangement links TRBV7-9 to TRBJ1-1; no firm D call. This clonotype originated in a man younger than 35 with active or convalescent COVID-19. Sequencing was carried out using peripheral blood. The CDR3 loop reads CASSSDTPNTEAFF. CDR3 sequence (DNA): TGTGCCAGCAGCTCTGACACACCGAACACTGAAGCTTTCTTT.